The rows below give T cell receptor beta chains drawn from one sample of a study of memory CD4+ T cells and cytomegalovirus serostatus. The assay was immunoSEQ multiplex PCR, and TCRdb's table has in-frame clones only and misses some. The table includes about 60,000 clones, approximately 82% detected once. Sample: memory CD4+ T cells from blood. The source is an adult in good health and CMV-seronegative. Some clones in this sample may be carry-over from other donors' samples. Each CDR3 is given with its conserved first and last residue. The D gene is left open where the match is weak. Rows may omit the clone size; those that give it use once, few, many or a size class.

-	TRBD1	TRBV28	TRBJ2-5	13	TGTGCCAGCAGTGACAGGGGCGAAGAGACCCAGTACTTC	CASSDRGEETQYF
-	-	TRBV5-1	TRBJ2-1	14	TGCGCCAGCAGCTTGGCGGATCCCTACAATGAGCAGTTCTTC	CASSLADPYNEQFF
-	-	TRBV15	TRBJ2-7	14	TGTGCCACCAGCGAGCCAGCGGCCCCCTACGAGCAGTACTTC	CATSEPAAPYEQYF
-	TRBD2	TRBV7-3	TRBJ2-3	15	TGTGCCAGCAGCTTAATGGGGACTAGCGCAGATACGCAGTATTTT	CASSLMGTSADTQYF
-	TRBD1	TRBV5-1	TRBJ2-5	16	TGCGCCAGCAGCTTGGGGAAAGGGGGCTTGGGAGAGACCCAGTACTTC	CASSLGKGGLGETQYF
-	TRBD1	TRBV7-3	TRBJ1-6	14	TGTGCCAGCAGCTTAGACAGGGGGAGATCACCCCTCCACTTT	CASSLDRGRSPLHF
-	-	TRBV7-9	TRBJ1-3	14	TGTGCCAGCAGCTCAGAAGGGATTGGAAACACCATATATTTT	CASSSEGIGNTIYF
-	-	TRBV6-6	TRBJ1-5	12	TGTGCCAGCTCGGAGGGGCGTCAGCCCCAGCATTTT	CASSEGRQPQHF
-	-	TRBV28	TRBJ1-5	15	TGTGCCAGCAGTTTTCCCGGAGGTGGCAATCAGCCCCAGCATTTT	CASSFPGGGNQPQHF
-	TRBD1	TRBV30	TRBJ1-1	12	TGTGCCTGGAGTGTACAGGGGGCGATCACTTTCTTT	CAWSVQGAITFF
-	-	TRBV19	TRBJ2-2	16	TGTGCCAGTAGTATGGACCTACGAGCGAACACCGGGGAGCTGTTTTTT	CASSMDLRANTGELFF
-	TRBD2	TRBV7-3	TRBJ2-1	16	TGTGCCAGCAGCTTACGGGGAGGGATCCTGGACGGTGAGCAGTTCTTC	CASSLRGGILDGEQFF
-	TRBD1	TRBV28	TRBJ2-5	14	TGTGCCAGCAGTTTATCTACAGGGGAAGAGACCCAGTACTTC	CASSLSTGEETQYF
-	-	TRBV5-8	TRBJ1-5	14	TGTGCCAGCAGAGGCTGGAATAGCAATCAGCCCCAGCATTTT	CASRGWNSNQPQHF
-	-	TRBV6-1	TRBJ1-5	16	TGTGCCAGCAGTGTAACACCGAGCAGGGGCCTTCAGCCCCAGCATTTT	CASSVTPSRGLQPQHF
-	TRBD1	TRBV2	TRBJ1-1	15	TGTGCCAGCAGTAAACAGGGGGCTGTGAACACTGAAGCTTTCTTT	CASSKQGAVNTEAFF
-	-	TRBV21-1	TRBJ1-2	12	TGTGCCAGCACATCAGGGTCGTATGGCTACACCTTC	CASTSGSYGYTF
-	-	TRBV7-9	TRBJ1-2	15	TGTGCCAGCAGCGATAGTCTAGCAGGGTCGGATGGCTACACCTTC	CASSDSLAGSDGYTF
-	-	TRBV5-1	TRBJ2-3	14	TGCGCCAGCAGCTTGGATAAAGAAACGGATACGCAGTATTTT	CASSLDKETDTQYF
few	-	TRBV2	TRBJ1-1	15	TGTGCCAGCAGTGAAGAGGGGTTGGCGGGAAGCGAAGCTTTCTTT	CASSEEGLAGSEAFF
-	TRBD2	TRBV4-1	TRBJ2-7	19	TGCGCCAGCAGCCGCCAACTTCGTAGCGGGCCGGCCCAAACCTACGAGCAGTACTTC	CASSRQLRSGPAQTYEQYF
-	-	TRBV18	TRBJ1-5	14	TGTGCCAGCTCACCTACAGATAGCAATCAGCCCCAGCATTTT	CASSPTDSNQPQHF
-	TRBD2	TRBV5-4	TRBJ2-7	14	TGTGCCAGCGGGACTAGCGGGAGAACCTACGAGCAGTACTTC	CASGTSGRTYEQYF
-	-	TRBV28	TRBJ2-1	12	TGTGCCAGCAGCTCCTGGTCGTATGAGCAGTTCTTC	CASSSWSYEQFF